Each of the 21 T cell receptor beta chains below was sequenced from the same sample in a study of blood T cells in healthy people across ages. A second about 7 to 12 cycle PCR used barcoded and J-beta primers. In TCRdb, the 5' RACE reads were re-called with MiXCR into one record per CDR3 protein. The sample has about 770,000 distinct CDR3 sequences, 40% to 50% seen once; the top ten hold roughly 19%. Sequencing input: blood. All receptors come from a man in his 60s in good health.

This chain uses TRBV12-3 or TRBV12-4 with TRBJ2-1, with TRBD1 matching over 8 bases. V shed 3 bases, J shed 3 bases, and the junction held 4 bases outside the gene matches. The CDR3 is 15 residues long. DNA of the CDR3: TGTGCCAGCAGTTTTATGGACAGGGACTACAATGAGCAGTTCTTC. Its protein is CASSFMDRDYNEQFF.

This chain uses TRBV2 with TRBJ1-5; D is perhaps TRBD1 (6 bases). The germline gives CDR1 SNHLY, CDR2 FYNNEI. With 7 bases removed from V and 7 bases from J, the gap between germline ends came to 20 bases. This CDR3 comprises 15 residues. Here the CDR3 reads CASTLEQGVRQPQHF. The CDR3 coding sequence is TGTGCCAGCACTTTAGAACAGGGAGTCAGGCAGCCCCAGCATTTT. The full variable domain, with the rest looked up from reference TRBV2 and TRBJ1-5, is EPEVTQTPSHQVTQMGQEVILRCVPISNHLYFYWYRQILGQKVEFLVSFYNNEISEKSEIFDDQFSVERPDGSNFTLKIRSTKLEDSAMYFCASTLEQGVRQPQHFGDGTRLSIL.

This clonotype was detected only a few times. The chain is built from TRBV4-2 and TRBJ2-3, with 9 nucleotides matching TRBD2. This CDR3 contains 17 residues. Germline CDR1 LGHNA, CDR2 YNFKEQ. V lost 0 bases, J lost 5 bases, and 9 bases stayed unmatched. The CDR3 region has the DNA TGTGCCAGCAGCCAAGACGGTGGCGGGGGGGCTGGAGATACGCAGTATTTT. It codes for CASSQDGGGGAGDTQYF.

This clonotype was seen a handful of times. The gene calls are TRBV6-5 and TRBJ2-7; TRBD2 matches 8 bases. Looked up from germline, CDR1 is MNHEY and CDR2 is SVGAGI. V shed 2 bases and J 5 bases; nucleotides not matched to a gene: 8. The CDR3 has 15 residues. The chain's CDR3 is CASSYTAGAPNEQYF. The CDR3 nucleotides read TGTGCCAGCAGTTACACAGCGGGGGCTCCCAACGAGCAGTACTTC.

V gene TRBV24-1 combines with J gene TRBJ2-1, with TRBD2 identical over 7 bases. Germline V lookup: CDR1 KGHDR, CDR2 SFDVKD. This CDR3 is 18 amino acids long. V was pared by 2 bases and J by 7 bases, with 16 bases of the junction left unmatched. CDR3 protein: CATSDSNGLVTRRNEQFF. CDR3 in DNA: TGTGCCACCAGTGATTCTAACGGACTAGTCACGAGAAGGAATGAGCAGTTCTTC.

This clonotype appeared a few times. The chain uses TRBV13 and TRBJ2-7; D is unresolved. The CDR3 totals 13 residues. Trimming left V 3 bases short and J 5 bases short, with 11 bases between. Per germline, CDR1 PRHDT and CDR2 FYEKMQ (reference sequence). CDR3 sequence reads: CASSFGVSDEQYF. The CDR3 bases are TGTGCCAGCAGCTTTGGTGTTTCCGACGAGCAGTACTTC.

This chain connects TRBV21-1 to TRBJ2-5; the D call of TRBD1 is as the table states it, not checked on the DNA. The end of the DNA fits TRBJ2-7 better, so the J call may be wrong. TRBV21-1 is a recognized pseudogene. The CDR3 spans 15 residues. DNA of the CDR3: TGTGCCAGCAACGGGGGGACAGGGGGCTACTACGAGCAGTACTTC. It encodes CASNGGTGGYYEQYF.

This chain links TRBV5-1 with TRBJ2-1; perhaps TRBD2 as D (5 bases). The CDR3 totals 17 residues. CDR1 is SGHRS, CDR2 YFSETQ, per germline. Trimming removed 0 bases from V and 3 bases from J, with 16 bases in between. CDR3 nucleotide sequence: TGCGCCAGCAGCTTGGCCCCCCTTAGCGTACGCTACAATGAGCAGTTCTTC. Amino acid sequence: CASSLAPLSVRYNEQFF.

The rearrangement joins TRBV5-1 to TRBJ2-3; D gene unclear. The ends were cut back, 0 bases at V and 1 base at J, with 15 bases in the middle. From germline, CDR1 is SGHRS and CDR2 YFSETQ. This CDR3 region has 17 residues. This CDR3 reads CASSLALVVRGTDTQYF. In nucleotides, the CDR3 is TGCGCCAGCAGCTTGGCCCTGGTAGTTAGGGGCACAGATACGCAGTATTTT.

This clonotype showed up just a few times. J is TRBJ1-2 and V is TRBV4-1, with unresolved D. Trimming took 0 bases from V and 0 from J, leaving 8 bases between them. There are 15 residues in the CDR3. Germline CDR1 MGHRA, CDR2 YSYEKL. The CDR3 nucleotides are TGCGCCAGCAGCCAAGATCAGACCACTAACTATGGCTACACCTTC. This sequence encodes CASSQDQTTNYGYTF.

This clonotype has just a few counts. This chain joins TRBV20-1 and TRBJ2-7, with TRBD2 as a possible D gene (5 bases). Germline V gene lookup returns CDR1 DFQATT and CDR2 SNEGSKA (reference sequence). The CDR3 runs to 12 residues. V dropped 6 bases and J dropped 0 bases, with 9 bases sitting between them. The CDR3 DNA is TGCAGTGCCGGGAAGTCCTCCTACGAGCAGTACTTC. Its translation is CSAGKSSYEQYF.

The chain combines TRBV30 with TRBJ2-7; the D is unclear. The CDR3 is 13 residues long. From germline, CDR1 is GTSNPN and CDR2 SVGIG (reference sequence). Trimming took off 0 bases at V and 2 bases at J, with 8 bases between the two ends. The CDR3 loop is CAWSVGQPYEQYF. As DNA, the CDR3 is TGTGCCTGGAGTGTCGGCCAGCCCTACGAGCAGTACTTC. Looking up the rest from reference TRBV30 and TRBJ2-7 gives the full variable domain: SQTIHQWPATLVQPVGSPLSLECTVEGTSNPNLYWYRQAAGRGLQLLFYSVGIGQISSEVPQNLSASRPQDRQFILSSKKLLLSDSGFYLCAWSVGQPYEQYFGPGTRLTVT.

This clonotype has only a few counts. The chain is built from TRBV4-1 and TRBJ2-5; 13 nucleotides agree with TRBD2. Germline-derived CDR1 and CDR2 are MGHRA and YSYEKL. Trimming cost V 5 bases and J 4 bases; bases outside gene matches: 10. The CDR3 runs to 17 residues. CDR3 in amino acids: CASSSRTSGGVPETQYF. The CDR3 DNA reads TGCGCCAGCAGCAGTCGGACTAGCGGGGGAGTCCCAGAGACCCAGTACTTC.

A few counts support this clonotype. The rearrangement uses TRBV7-2 and TRBJ2-5; 8 bases are shared with TRBD2. Losses at the gene ends were 2 bases for V and 4 bases for J; bases not matched to a gene: 6. Germline CDR1 and CDR2: SGHTA and FQGNSA. The CDR3 is 15 amino acids. The CDR3 DNA reads as TGTGCCAGCAGCTTATTATCGGGGGGGCGAGAGACCCAGTACTTC. Translating it yields CASSLLSGGRETQYF.

This clonotype was detected only a few times. The V call is TRBV20-1, the J call TRBJ2-6; D call uncertain. Germline V CDR1 and CDR2: DFQATT, SNEGSKA (reference sequence). V gave up 0 bases and J gave up 0 bases, with 9 bases separating them. This CDR3 has 16 residues. The CDR3 reads CSARDPSSSGANVLTF. The CDR3 coding sequence is TGCAGTGCTAGAGATCCCAGTTCCTCTGGGGCCAACGTCCTGACTTTC.

About this clonotype: In this CDR3 the conserved last residue, phenylalanine or tryptophan, is missing, so a read error is likely. V gene TRBV7-6 combines with J gene TRBJ2-4; TRBD1 matches 9 bases. Trimming removed 3 bases from V and 13 bases from J; junction bases left unmatched: 10. Germline CDR1 SGHVS, CDR2 FNYEAQ. The CDR3 is 14 residues long. As DNA, the CDR3 is TGTGCCAGCAGCTTCCGGGACAGGGCAAGTGAGCAGTACTTA. Its translation: CASSFRDRASEQYL.

The rearrangement joins TRBV5-1 to TRBJ2-7; TRBD1 or TRBD2 may be the D gene (5 bases each). The V end lost 3 bases, the J end lost 1 base, and 11 bases lay between the germline ends. The length of the CDR3 is 14 residues. The V gene's germline CDR1 is SGHRS and CDR2 YFSETQ. The CDR3 DNA follows: TGCGCCAGCAGCTCAGAGGGGAATTCCTACGAGCAGTACTTC. This codes for CASSSEGNSYEQYF.

The gene calls are TRBV20-1 and TRBJ2-7; the match to TRBD2 covers 7 bases. With V trimmed by 5 bases and J by 10 bases, 5 bases remained unmatched. Per the germline V gene, CDR1 is DFQATT and CDR2 is SNEGSKA (reference sequence). The CDR3 sequence is 10 residues long. The CDR3 protein is CSAGLAAQYF. CDR3 nucleotides: TGCAGTGCTGGGCTAGCGGCCCAGTACTTC.

CDR3 nucleotides: TGTGCCAGCAGTTACCCGACAGGGGCGAACACTGAAGCTTTCTTT. Residues: CASSYPTGANTEAFF. The rearrangement links TRBV6-8 to TRBJ1-1, with 8 bases fitting TRBD1. This CDR3 has 15 residues. CDR1 is MNHGY, CDR2 SAAAGT, per germline. The trim removed 2 bases at V and 1 base at J, leaving 3 bases unmatched.

This clonotype was seen repeatedly, ten times or more. This rearrangement joins TRBV20-1 to TRBJ1-2, with a tentative D call TRBD1 (5 bases). V gave up 0 bases and J gave up 4 bases, with 18 bases separating them. The CDR3 loop spans 16 amino acids. Germline loops: CDR1 DFQATT, CDR2 SNEGSKA (reference sequence). The DNA for the CDR3 is TGCAGTGCTAGAGATCTCAGACGGGGGGGAGGCTATGGCTACACCTTC. The encoded protein is CSARDLRRGGGYGYTF.

CDR3 sequence: CSVLLAGCEQFF. CDR3 nucleotides: TGCAGCGTTTTGCTAGCGGGGTGTGAGCAGTTCTTC. The rearrangement uses TRBV29-1 and TRBJ2-1, with TRBD2 matching over 9 bases. The CDR3 is 12 residues long. J was trimmed by 9 bases and V by 5 bases; bases with no gene match: 5. CDR1 and CDR2 from the germline V gene are SQVTM and ANQGSEA.